This T cell receptor beta chain comes out of a study of T cells in Graves' hyperthyroidism and ophthalmopathy. Study observations and caveats: Prediction of ophthalmopathy progression came a median about 6 months pre-onset. A model of 13 V-J pairs discriminated ophthalmopathy from stable hyperthyroidism. In the blood, most expanded thyroid clonotypes above 0.001 appeared as well.

RNA transcripts were the template for amplifying TCR beta CDR3 regions. A set of HTBI primers served as the primers for a first-round RT-PCR of the TCR CDR3. TCRdb re-derived calls from the multiplex PCR reads in MiXCR, one entry per CDR3 protein. This sample carries more than 500,000 distinct CDR3 sequences, 15% to 20% of them seen once, and the ten largest clones take around 4%. Those with hyperthyroidism were 18 to 65 years old, newly diagnosed, and ill for under 2 months. Only a few counts were recorded for this clonotype. Its antigen is as yet unknown. Trimming pared 10 bases from V and 0 bases from J, leaving 9 bases between. Germline values: CDR1 MNHNS, CDR2 SASEGT. The CDR3 is 13 residues long.

Material for sequencing was blood. The clonotype originates from a woman aged 25 to 39 with Graves' hyperthyroidism. The V and J genes are TRBV6-1 and TRBJ2-2; unclear D gene. CDR3 in amino acids: CATLLPNTGELFF. CDR3 sequence (DNA): TGTGCCACCTTACTACCGAACACCGGGGAGCTGTTTTTT.